The entry that follows covers one T cell receptor (beta chain) sequence. Its antigen is not identified. These data originate in a study of cytomegalovirus exposure and HLA in healthy donors. Points from the study as a whole: In most subjects, TCR beta sequences reportedly gave accurate predictions of HLA-A and HLA-B alleles. The authors judged a highly shared variant cluster likely a sequencing artifact. Investigators reported about 160 TCR beta chains as tied to cytomegalovirus.

A multiplex PCR was run with 60 Vbeta primers and 13 Jbeta primers. Libraries were prepared by immunoSEQ multiplex PCR; TCRdb keeps only in-frame clonotypes and omits some of them. This sample yields 150,000 or so clones, of which about 80% are seen a single time; under 2% belongs to the top ten. Germline loops: CDR1 LNHDA, CDR2 SQIVND (reference sequence). CDR3 length: 16 residues. V lost 2 bases, J lost 5 bases, and 11 bases stayed unmatched. Input material: PBMCs. The chain couples TRBV19 to TRBJ2-7, with 8 bases that match TRBD2. The clonotype originates from a woman between 40 and 50 years old in good health and CMV-seronegative. DNA of the CDR3: TGTGCCAGTAGTATACTTAACCTAGCGGGTCTCGACGAGCAGTACTTC. Encoded protein: CASSILNLAGLDEQYF.